The sequence of this T cell receptor (beta chain) was determined in a study of early stage breast cancer tumors. As for the study in general: Most of the 16 invasive tumors were ER+, PR+ and HER2-.

Repertoires were generated with immunoSEQ multiplex PCR, while TCRdb's copy carries only in-frame clones and drops some. The table has 45,000 to 65,000 clones, approximately 78% seen once; the top ten hold 3.4%. The CDR3 has 15 amino acids. Unmatched junction bases numbered 5, after V lost 2 bases and J lost 5 bases. Germline V gene lookup returns CDR1 SGHRS and CDR2 YFSETQ. Material: blood. The clonotype comes from a person in their 40s with breast cancer. This chain connects TRBV5-1 to TRBJ2-2; 8 bases match TRBD2. In DNA, the CDR3 is TGCGCCAGCAGCTTAGCGGGAGTAAAGACCGGGGAGCTGTTTTTT. It is translated as CASSLAGVKTGELFF.